This T cell receptor beta chain was profiled in a study of T cell repertoires in cytomegalovirus infection. The CDR3 runs 16 residues. The trim removed 5 bases at V and 0 bases at J, leaving 6 bases unmatched. In germline, CDR1 is SEHNR, CDR2 FQNEAQ (reference sequence). At least ten counts were recorded for this clonotype. Its target is unknown. TCRdb itself ran the reads through MiXCR, one entry per CDR3 protein. Of hundreds of thousands of distinct CDR3 sequences in the sample, around 30% were seen once. The TCR comes from a human donor in good health (CMV status not recorded). Some clones in this sample may be carry-over from other donors' samples. J is TRBJ1-4 and V is TRBV7-9, with 7 nucleotides matching TRBD1. Sequencing used cultured CD8+ T cells from PBMCs, obtained from culture after CMV antigen stimulation. This CDR3 is CASSPGDSATNEKLFF. CDR3 nucleotide sequence: TGTGCCAGCAGCCCGGGGGACAGTGCAACTAATGAAAAACTGTTTTTT.